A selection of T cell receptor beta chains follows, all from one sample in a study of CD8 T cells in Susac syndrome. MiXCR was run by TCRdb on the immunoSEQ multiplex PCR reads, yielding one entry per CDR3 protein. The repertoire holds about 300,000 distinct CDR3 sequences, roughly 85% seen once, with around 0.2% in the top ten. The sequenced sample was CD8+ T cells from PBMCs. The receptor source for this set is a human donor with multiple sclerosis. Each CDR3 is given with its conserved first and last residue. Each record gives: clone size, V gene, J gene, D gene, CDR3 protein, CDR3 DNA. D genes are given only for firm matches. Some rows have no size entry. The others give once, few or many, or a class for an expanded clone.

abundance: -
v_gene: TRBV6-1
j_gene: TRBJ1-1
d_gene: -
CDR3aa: CASQQRSTEAFF
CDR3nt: TGTGCCAGCCAACAGAGAAGCACTGAAGCTTTCTTT

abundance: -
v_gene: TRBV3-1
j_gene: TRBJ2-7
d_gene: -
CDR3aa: CASSQDPGALSPDEQYF
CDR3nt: TGTGCCAGCAGCCAGGATCCGGGAGCCCTCTCCCCTGACGAGCAGTACTTC

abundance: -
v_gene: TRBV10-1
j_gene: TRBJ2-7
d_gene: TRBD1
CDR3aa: CASSEYRGSDEQYF
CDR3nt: TGCGCCAGCAGTGAGTACAGGGGATCTGACGAGCAGTACTTC

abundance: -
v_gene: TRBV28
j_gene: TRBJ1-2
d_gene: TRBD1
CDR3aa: CASNFGTAYGYTF
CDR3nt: TGTGCCAGCAACTTCGGGACAGCGTATGGCTACACCTTC

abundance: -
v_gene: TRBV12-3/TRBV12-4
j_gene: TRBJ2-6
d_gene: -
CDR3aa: CASSFGGTGANVLTF
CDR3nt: TGTGCCAGCAGTTTTGGGGGCACTGGGGCCAACGTCCTGACTTTC

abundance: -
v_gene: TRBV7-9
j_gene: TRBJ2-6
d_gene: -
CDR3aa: CASSLGGNGANVLTF
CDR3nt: TGTGCCAGCAGCTTAGGGGGAAATGGGGCCAACGTCCTGACTTTC

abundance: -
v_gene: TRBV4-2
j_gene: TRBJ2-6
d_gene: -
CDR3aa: CASSPRAVTYNSGANVLTF
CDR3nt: TGTGCCAGCAGCCCCCGGGCCGTGACTTATAACTCTGGGGCCAACGTCCTGACTTTC

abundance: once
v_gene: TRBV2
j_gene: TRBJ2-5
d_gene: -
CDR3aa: CASSVVDSRWATQYF
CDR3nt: TGTGCCAGCAGTGTCGTTGACAGCCGGTGGGCGACCCAGTACTTC

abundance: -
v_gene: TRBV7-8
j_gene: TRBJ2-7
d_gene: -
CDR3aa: CASSLRTFTPWSGVSSYEQYF
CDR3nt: TGTGCCAGCAGCCTCCGAACCTTCACCCCTTGGAGCGGTGTGAGCTCCTACGAGCAGTACTTC

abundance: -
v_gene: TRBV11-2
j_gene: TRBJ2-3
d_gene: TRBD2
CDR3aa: CASSREGAGLVEYF
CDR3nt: TGTGCCAGCAGCCGAGAAGGGGCGGGACTAGTGGAGTATTTT

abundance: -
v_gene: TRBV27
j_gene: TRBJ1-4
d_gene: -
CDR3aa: CASKDPGLGEKLFF
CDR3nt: TGTGCCAGCAAAGATCCGGGGTTGGGTGAAAAACTGTTTTTT